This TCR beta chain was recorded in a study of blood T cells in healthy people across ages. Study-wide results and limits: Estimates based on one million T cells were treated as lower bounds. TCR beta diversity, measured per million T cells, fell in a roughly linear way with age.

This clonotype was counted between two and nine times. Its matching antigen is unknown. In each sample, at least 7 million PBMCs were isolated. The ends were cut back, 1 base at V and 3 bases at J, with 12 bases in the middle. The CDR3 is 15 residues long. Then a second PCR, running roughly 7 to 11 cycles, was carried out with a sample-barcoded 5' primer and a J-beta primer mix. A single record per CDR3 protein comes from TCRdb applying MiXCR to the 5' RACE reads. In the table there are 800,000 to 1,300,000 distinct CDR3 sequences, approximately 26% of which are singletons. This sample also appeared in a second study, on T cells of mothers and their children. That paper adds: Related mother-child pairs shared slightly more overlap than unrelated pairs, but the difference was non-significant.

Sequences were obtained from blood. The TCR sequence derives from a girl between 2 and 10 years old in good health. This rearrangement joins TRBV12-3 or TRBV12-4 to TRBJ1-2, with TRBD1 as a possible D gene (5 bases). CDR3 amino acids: CASSLGGPSYYGYTF. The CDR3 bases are TGTGCCAGCAGTTTAGGGGGCCCCAGTTACTATGGCTACACCTTC.